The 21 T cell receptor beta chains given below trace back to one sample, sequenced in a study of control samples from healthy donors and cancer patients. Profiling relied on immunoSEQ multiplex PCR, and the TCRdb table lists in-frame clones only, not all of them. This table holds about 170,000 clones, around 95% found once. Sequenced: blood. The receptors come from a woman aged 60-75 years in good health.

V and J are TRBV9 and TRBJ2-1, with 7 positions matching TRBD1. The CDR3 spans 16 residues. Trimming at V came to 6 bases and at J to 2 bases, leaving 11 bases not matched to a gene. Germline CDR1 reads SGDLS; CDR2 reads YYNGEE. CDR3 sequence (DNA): TGTGCCAGCAACTACTCCTGGGGACAGCCCTACAATGAGCAGTTCTTC. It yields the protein CASNYSWGQPYNEQFF.

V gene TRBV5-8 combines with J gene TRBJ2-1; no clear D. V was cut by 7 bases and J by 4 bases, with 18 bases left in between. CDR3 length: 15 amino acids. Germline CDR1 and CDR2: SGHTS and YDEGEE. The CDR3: CASAIGQTGYNEQFF. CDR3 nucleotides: TGTGCCAGCGCCATAGGGCAGACCGGATACAATGAGCAGTTCTTC.

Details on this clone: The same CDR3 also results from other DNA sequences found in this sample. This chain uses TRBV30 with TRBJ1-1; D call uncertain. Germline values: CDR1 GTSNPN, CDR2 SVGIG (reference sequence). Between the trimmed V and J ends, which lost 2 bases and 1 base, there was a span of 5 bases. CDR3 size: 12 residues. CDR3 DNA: TGTGCCTGGAGTAATGGGAACACTGAAGCTTTCTTT. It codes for CAWSNGNTEAFF.

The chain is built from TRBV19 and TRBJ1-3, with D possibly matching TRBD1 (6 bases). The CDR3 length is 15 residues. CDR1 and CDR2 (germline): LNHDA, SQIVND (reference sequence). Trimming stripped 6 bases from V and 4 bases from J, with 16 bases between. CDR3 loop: CASSAGGLGGNTIYF. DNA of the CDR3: TGTGCCAGTAGCGCCGGGGGCCTGGGAGGAAACACCATATATTTT.

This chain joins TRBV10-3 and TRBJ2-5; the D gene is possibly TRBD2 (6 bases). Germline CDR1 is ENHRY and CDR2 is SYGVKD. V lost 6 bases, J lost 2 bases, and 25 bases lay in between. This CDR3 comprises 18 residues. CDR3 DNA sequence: TGTGCCATCAGAGATACCGGGACTCGAAGAACCGATCAAGAGACCCAGTACTTC. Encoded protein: CAIRDTGTRRTDQETQYF.

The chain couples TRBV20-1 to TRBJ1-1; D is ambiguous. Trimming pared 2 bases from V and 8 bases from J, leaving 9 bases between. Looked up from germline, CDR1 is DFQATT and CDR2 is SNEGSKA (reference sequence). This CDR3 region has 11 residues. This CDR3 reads CSARLSEEAFF. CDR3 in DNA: TGCAGTGCTAGACTTTCGGAGGAAGCTTTCTTT.

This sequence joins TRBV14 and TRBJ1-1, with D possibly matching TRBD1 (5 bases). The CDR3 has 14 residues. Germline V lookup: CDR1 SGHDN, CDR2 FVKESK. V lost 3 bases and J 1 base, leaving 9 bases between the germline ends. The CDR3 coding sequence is TGTGCCAGCAGCCACAGGGTGTCGAACACTGAAGCTTTCTTT. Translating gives CASSHRVSNTEAFF.

The CDR3 reads CSALEEKLFF. DNA of the CDR3: TGCAGTGCATTGGAGGAAAAACTGTTTTTT. This sequence joins TRBV20-1 and TRBJ1-4; D unresolved. The germline V gene has CDR1 DFQATT and CDR2 SNEGSKA (reference sequence). Trimming pared 6 bases from V and 8 bases from J, leaving 7 bases between. This CDR3 has 10 residues.

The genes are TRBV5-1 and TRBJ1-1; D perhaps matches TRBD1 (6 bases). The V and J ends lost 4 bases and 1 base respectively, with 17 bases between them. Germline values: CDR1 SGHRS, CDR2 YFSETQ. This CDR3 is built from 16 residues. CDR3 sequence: CASSVGTGTTNTEAFF. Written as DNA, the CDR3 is TGCGCCAGCAGCGTTGGAACCGGGACAACGAACACTGAAGCTTTCTTT. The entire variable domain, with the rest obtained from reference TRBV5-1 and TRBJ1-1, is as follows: KAGVTQTPRYLIKTRGQQVTLSCSPISGHRSVSWYQQTPGQGLQFLFEYFSETQRNKGNFPGRFSGRQFSNSRSEMNVSTLELGDSALYLCASSVGTGTTNTEAFFGQGTRLTVV.

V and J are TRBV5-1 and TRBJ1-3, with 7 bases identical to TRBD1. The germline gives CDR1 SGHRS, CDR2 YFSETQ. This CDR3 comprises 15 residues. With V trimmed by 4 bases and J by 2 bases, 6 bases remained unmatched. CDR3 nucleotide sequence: TGCGCCAGCAGCCTATCCGGACAGGCTGGAAACACCATATATTTT. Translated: CASSLSGQAGNTIYF. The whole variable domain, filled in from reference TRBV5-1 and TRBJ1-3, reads KAGVTQTPRYLIKTRGQQVTLSCSPISGHRSVSWYQQTPGQGLQFLFEYFSETQRNKGNFPGRFSGRQFSNSRSEMNVSTLELGDSALYLCASSLSGQAGNTIYFGEGSWLTVV.

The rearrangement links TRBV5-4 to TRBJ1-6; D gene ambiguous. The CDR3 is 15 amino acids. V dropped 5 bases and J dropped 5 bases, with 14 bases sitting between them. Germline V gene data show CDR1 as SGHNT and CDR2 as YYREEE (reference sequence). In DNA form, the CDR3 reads TGTGCCAGCAGTGGGATCCCTGATAATAATTCACCCCTCCACTTT. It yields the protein CASSGIPDNNSPLHF. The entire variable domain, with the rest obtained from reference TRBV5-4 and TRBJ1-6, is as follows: ETGVTQSPTHLIKTRGQQVTLRCSSQSGHNTVSWYQQALGQGPQFIFQYYREEENGRGNFPPRFSGLQFPNYSSELNVNALELDDSALYLCASSGIPDNNSPLHFGNGTRLTVT.

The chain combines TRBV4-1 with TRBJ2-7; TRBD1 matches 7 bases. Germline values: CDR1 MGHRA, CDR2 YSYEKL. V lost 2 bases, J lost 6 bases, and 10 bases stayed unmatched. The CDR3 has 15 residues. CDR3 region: CASSQMTQGIGEQYF. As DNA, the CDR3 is TGCGCCAGCAGCCAAATGACACAGGGGATTGGCGAGCAGTACTTC.

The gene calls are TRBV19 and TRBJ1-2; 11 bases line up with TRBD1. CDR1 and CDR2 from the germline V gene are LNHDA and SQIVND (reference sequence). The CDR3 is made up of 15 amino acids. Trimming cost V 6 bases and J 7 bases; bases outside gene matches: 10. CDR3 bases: TGTGCCAGTAGCATGAGAGGACAGGGGGCTTCTGGCTACACCTTC. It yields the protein CASSMRGQGASGYTF.

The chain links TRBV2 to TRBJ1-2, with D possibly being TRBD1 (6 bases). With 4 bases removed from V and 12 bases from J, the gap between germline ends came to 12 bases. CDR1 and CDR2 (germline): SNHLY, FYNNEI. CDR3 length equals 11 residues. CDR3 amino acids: CASSVSRGDTF. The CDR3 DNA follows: TGTGCCAGCAGTGTATCAAGGGGGGACACCTTC.

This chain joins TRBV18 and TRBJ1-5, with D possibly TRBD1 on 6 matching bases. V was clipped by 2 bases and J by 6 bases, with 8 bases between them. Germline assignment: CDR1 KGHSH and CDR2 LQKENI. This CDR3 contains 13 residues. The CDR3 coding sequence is TGTGCCAGCTCACCAGACAGGTTTCAGCCCCAGCATTTT. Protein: CASSPDRFQPQHF.

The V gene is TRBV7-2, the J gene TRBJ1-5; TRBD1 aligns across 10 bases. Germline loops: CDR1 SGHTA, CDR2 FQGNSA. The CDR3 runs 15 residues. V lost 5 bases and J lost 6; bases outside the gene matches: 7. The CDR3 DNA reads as TGTGCCAGCAGCCTCGGACAGGGGGAACGTCAGCCCCAGCATTTT. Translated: CASSLGQGERQPQHF.

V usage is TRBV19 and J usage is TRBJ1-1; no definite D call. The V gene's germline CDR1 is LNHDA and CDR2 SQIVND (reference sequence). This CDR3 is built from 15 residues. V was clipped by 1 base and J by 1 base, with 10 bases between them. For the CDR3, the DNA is TGTGCCAGTAGTATAGGCTCCAGGAGGAACACTGAAGCTTTCTTT. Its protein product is CASSIGSRRNTEAFF.

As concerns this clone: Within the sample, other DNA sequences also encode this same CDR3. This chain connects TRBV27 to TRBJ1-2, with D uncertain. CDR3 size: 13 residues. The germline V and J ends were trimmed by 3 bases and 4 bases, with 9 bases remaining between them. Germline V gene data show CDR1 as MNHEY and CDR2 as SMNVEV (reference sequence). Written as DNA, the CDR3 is TGTGCCAGCAGTTTCTCGGGTTCCTATGGCTACACCTTC. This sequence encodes CASSFSGSYGYTF.

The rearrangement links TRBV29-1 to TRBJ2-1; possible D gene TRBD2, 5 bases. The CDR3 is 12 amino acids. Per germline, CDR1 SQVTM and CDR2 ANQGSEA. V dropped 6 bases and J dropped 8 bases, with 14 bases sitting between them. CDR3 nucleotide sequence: TGCAGCGTGCGGGCCACGTCCCATGAGCAGTTCTTC. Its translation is CSVRATSHEQFF.

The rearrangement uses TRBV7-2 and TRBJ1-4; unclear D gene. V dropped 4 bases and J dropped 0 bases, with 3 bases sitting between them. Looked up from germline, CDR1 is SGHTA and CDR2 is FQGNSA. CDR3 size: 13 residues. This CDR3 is CASSYATNEKLFF. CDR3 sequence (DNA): TGTGCCAGCAGCTATGCAACTAATGAAAAACTGTTTTTT.

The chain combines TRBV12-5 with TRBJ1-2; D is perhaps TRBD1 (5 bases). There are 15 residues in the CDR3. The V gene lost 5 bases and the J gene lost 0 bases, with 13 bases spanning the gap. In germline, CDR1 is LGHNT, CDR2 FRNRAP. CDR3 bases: TGTGCTAGTGGTCCCCGACAGAGAACTAACTATGGCTACACCTTC. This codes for CASGPRQRTNYGYTF.